These 21 T cell receptor beta chains share one sample of origin, sequenced in a study of early T cells in non-severe SARS-CoV-2 infection. TCRdb called the 5' RACE reads again in MiXCR, with one record for every CDR3 protein. Of nearly 45,000 distinct CDR3 sequences detected, around a tenth appear once; the ten largest clones hold about a fifth. Sequences were obtained from whole blood. These receptor sequences come from an adult who was a healthcare worker with PCR-confirmed SARS-CoV-2 infection or an uninfected control (not recorded which).

This clonotype appeared many times. The rearrangement uses TRBV4-1 and TRBJ2-4; 12 bases line up with TRBD2. Germline values: CDR1 MGHRA, CDR2 YSYEKL. This CDR3 contains 21 residues. Trimming took 0 bases from V and 3 from J; bases not matched to a gene: 15. The CDR3 reads CASSQELAGGLRTISKNIQYF. Written as DNA, the CDR3 is TGCGCCAGCAGCCAAGAACTAGCGGGAGGTCTTAGGACTATAAGCAAAAACATTCAGTACTTC.

This clonotype was observed a few times. The V gene is TRBV29-1, the J gene TRBJ1-2, with D possibly being TRBD1 (5 bases). This CDR3 contains 13 residues. Trimming cost V 5 bases and J 0 bases, with 10 bases left between them. CDR1 and CDR2 from the germline V gene are SQVTM and ANQGSEA. In DNA form, the CDR3 reads TGCAGCGTTTGGGACGAAGCTAACTATGGCTACACCTTC. Translated, it gives CSVWDEANYGYTF.

The rearrangement uses TRBV20-1 and TRBJ2-7; TRBD1 matches 8 bases. The germline V gene encodes CDR1 DFQATT and CDR2 SNEGSKA (reference sequence). CDR3 length: 13 amino acids. Losses at the gene ends were 5 bases for V and 0 bases for J; bases not matched to a gene: 3. CDR3 DNA sequence: TGCAGTGCTCACAGGGGGAGCTCCTACGAGCAGTACTTC. It encodes CSAHRGSSYEQYF.

This clonotype was seen at least ten times. The junction departs from the called germline gene at one end, perhaps through a read error. The rearrangement joins TRBV7-9 to TRBJ1-4, with D tentatively TRBD1 (6 bases). CDR1 is SEHNR, CDR2 FQNEAQ, per germline (reference sequence). CDR3 length: 15 residues. DNA for the CDR3: TGTGCCAGCAGCAACGCAGGGGCAACTAATGAAAAACTTTTTTTT. Its translation is CASSNAGATNEKLFF.

The chain links TRBV7-2 to TRBJ2-1; TRBD2 agrees at 10 bases. The germline V gene encodes CDR1 SGHTA and CDR2 FQGNSA. Germline trimming cut 5 bases from V and 6 bases from J; bases unmatched to any gene: 7. The CDR3 extends over 15 amino acids. The CDR3, as DNA: TGTGCCAGCAGCGCGAGTAGCGGGAGGTCCAATGAGCAGTTCTTC. Its translation: CASSASSGRSNEQFF. Using reference TRBV7-2 and TRBJ2-1 for the parts outside the CDR3, the full variable domain is GAGVSQSPSNKVTEKGKDVELRCDPISGHTALYWYRQSLGQGLEFLIYFQGNSAPDKSGLPSDRFSAERTGGSVSTLTIQRTQQEDSAVYLCASSASSGRSNEQFFGPGTRLTVL.

This clonotype was observed at least ten times. Written as DNA, the CDR3 is TGTGCCAGCAGCCACCCTAGGGGGGGGACCGGGGAGCTGTTTTTT. This gives the protein CASSHPRGGTGELFF. The V and J genes are TRBV7-6 and TRBJ2-2, with D tentatively TRBD2 (7 bases). The germline V gene encodes CDR1 SGHVS and CDR2 FNYEAQ. CDR3 length: 15 residues. V lost 5 bases and J lost 5, with 15 bases in between.

This clonotype was detected ten times or more. The chain has TRBV20-1 and TRBJ1-2, with D uncertain. Trimming took off 5 bases at V and 6 bases at J, with 4 bases between the two ends. Germline CDR1 and CDR2: DFQATT and SNEGSKA (reference sequence). The CDR3 loop spans 9 amino acids. CDR3 DNA: TGCAGTGCTGGAAATGGCTACACCTTC. Protein sequence: CSAGNGYTF.

This clonotype was seen at least ten times. The chain joins TRBV6-6 to TRBJ2-7; 7 nucleotides line up with TRBD2. CDR3 size: 15 residues. V lost 5 bases, J lost 0 bases, and 7 bases stayed unmatched. Germline loops: CDR1 MNHNY, CDR2 SVGAGI (reference sequence). In nucleotides, the CDR3 is TGTGCCAGCAGTGACGTAGCGGGTGTCTCCTACGAGCAGTACTTC. This encodes CASSDVAGVSYEQYF.

V gene TRBV2 combines with J gene TRBJ1-5; D gene uncertain. V was clipped by 0 bases and J by 4 bases, with 10 bases between them. The CDR3 consists of 15 residues. Germline V gives CDR1 SNHLY, CDR2 FYNNEI. The CDR3, as DNA: TGTGCCAGCAGTGAAGCTGGCCAGACTAATCAGCCCCAGCATTTT. Its translation is CASSEAGQTNQPQHF.

This clonotype was found many times. J is TRBJ2-1 and V is TRBV28; 7 nucleotides agree with TRBD2. V shed 8 bases, J shed 0 bases, and the junction held 10 bases outside the gene matches. CDR3 size: 16 residues. From germline, CDR1 is MDHEN and CDR2 SYDVKM. The CDR3 region has the DNA TGTGCCAGCGGTAACCGAGCGGGGAGCTCCTACAATGAGCAGTTCTTC. Its translation is CASGNRAGSSYNEQFF.

At least ten counts were recorded for this clonotype. V usage is TRBV6-2 or TRBV6-3 and J usage is TRBJ1-1; weak D call: TRBD1 (5 bases). The CDR3 has 14 residues. Germline lookup yields CDR1 MNHEY and CDR2 SVGEGT. The ends were cut back, 1 base at V and 4 bases at J, with 10 bases in the middle. This chain's CDR3 is CASSYYRPFTEAFF. The CDR3 DNA reads as TGTGCCAGCAGTTACTACAGGCCATTCACTGAAGCTTTCTTT.

This clonotype has at least ten counts. This chain joins TRBV29-1 and TRBJ2-3; D gene uncertain. Germline assignment: CDR1 SQVTM and CDR2 ANQGSEA. The CDR3 is 15 residues long. The V and J ends lost 7 bases and 1 base respectively, with 18 bases between them. This CDR3 reads CSATAQVRGTDTQYF. CDR3 sequence (DNA): TGCAGCGCCACAGCCCAGGTTAGGGGCACAGATACGCAGTATTTT.

This clonotype was seen only a few times. The chain employs TRBV4-2 and TRBJ2-1; D perhaps matches TRBD2 (6 bases). Per the germline V gene, CDR1 is LGHNA and CDR2 is YNFKEQ. V lost 7 bases, J lost 4 bases, and 20 bases lay in between. This CDR3 region has 16 residues. The CDR3 sequence is CASTSARDSSYNEQFF. CDR3 sequence (DNA): TGTGCCAGCACCTCGGCTCGGGACTCTTCATACAATGAGCAGTTCTTC.

This rearrangement joins TRBV20-1 to TRBJ1-4, with TRBD1 as a possible D gene (5 bases). Germline CDR1 is DFQATT and CDR2 is SNEGSKA (reference sequence). The CDR3 consists of 15 residues. With 2 bases removed from V and 5 bases from J, the gap between germline ends came to 15 bases. The CDR3 is CSARPTRVLNEKLFF. For the CDR3, the DNA is TGCAGTGCTAGACCCACCAGGGTTTTGAATGAAAAACTGTTTTTT.

This clonotype was seen only a few times. The chain carries TRBV7-6 and TRBJ2-5; the match to TRBD2 covers 9 bases. The CDR3 extends over 16 amino acids. The germline V gene encodes CDR1 SGHVS and CDR2 FNYEAQ. The ends lost 0 bases at V and 3 bases at J; junction bases unmatched: 5. In DNA form, the CDR3 reads TGTGCCAGCAGCTTAGCTAGACTAGCGGTGGAAGAGACCCAGTACTTC. It specifies CASSLARLAVEETQYF.

The genes are TRBV7-9 and TRBJ2-2; 12 nucleotides agree with TRBD2. V was clipped by 10 bases and J by 4 bases; unmatched bases: 4. There are 14 residues in the CDR3. Looked up from germline, CDR1 is SEHNR and CDR2 is FQNEAQ (reference sequence). This CDR3 is CATRTSGTTGELFF. In nucleotides, the CDR3 is TGTGCCACGAGGACTAGCGGGACCACCGGGGAGCTGTTTTTT. Full variable domain (remainder filled in from reference TRBV7-9 and TRBJ2-2): DTGVSQNPRHKITKRGQNVTFRCDPISEHNRLYWYRQTLGQGPEFLTYFQNEAQLEKSRLLSDRFSAERPKGSFSTLEIQRTEQGDSAMYLCATRTSGTTGELFFGEGSRLTVL.

This clonotype came up many times. The chain carries TRBV24-1 and TRBJ2-3, with D perhaps matching TRBD1 (6 bases). The CDR3 covers 13 residues. Germline V gene sequence: CDR1 KGHDR, CDR2 SFDVKD. The V end lost 9 bases, the J end lost 0 bases, and 9 bases lay between the germline ends. The CDR3 DNA sequence: TGTGCCACCGGGACAACGAGCACAGATACGCAGTATTTT. It is translated as CATGTTSTDTQYF.

This clonotype was seen repeatedly, ten times or more. The genes are TRBV18 and TRBJ1-2; a possible D gene is TRBD1 (6 bases). CDR3 length: 15 amino acids. Trimming cost V 6 bases and J 0 bases, with 14 bases left between them. Germline CDR1 is KGHSH and CDR2 is LQKENI. The chain's CDR3 is CASSSGQSTNYGYTF. The CDR3 DNA is TGTGCCAGCTCTTCAGGACAGAGCACTAACTATGGCTACACCTTC.

This clonotype was seen repeatedly, ten times or more. V and J are TRBV7-2 and TRBJ2-1, with unresolved D. Germline assignment: CDR1 SGHTA and CDR2 FQGNSA. This CDR3 spans 15 amino acids. V lost 0 bases and J 5 bases, leaving 11 bases between the germline ends. For the CDR3, the DNA is TGTGCCAGCAGCTTAGCAGAAATCCCTCACAATGAGCAGTTCTTC. It translates to CASSLAEIPHNEQFF.

This clonotype was recorded a few times. V usage is TRBV27 and J usage is TRBJ2-1; D is perhaps TRBD2 (5 bases). Trimming shortened V by 2 bases and J by 5 bases, and 22 bases separated the two germline ends. The CDR3 loop spans 18 amino acids. CDR1 is MNHEY, CDR2 SMNVEV, per germline (reference sequence). The CDR3 DNA reads TGTGCCAGCAGTTTAGCCGTACCAGTCGGAGCGGAAAACAATGAGCAGTTCTTC. Translation gives CASSLAVPVGAENNEQFF.

The rearrangement links TRBV5-6 to TRBJ1-6; TRBD1 matches at 8 bases. Per germline, CDR1 SGHDT and CDR2 YYEEEE. Germline trimming cut 0 bases from V and 10 bases from J; bases unmatched to any gene: 6. This CDR3 has 15 residues. In nucleotides, the CDR3 is TGTGCCAGCAGCTTGGGACAGGGGAGGTCCTCACCCCTCCACTTT. It translates to CASSLGQGRSSPLHF.